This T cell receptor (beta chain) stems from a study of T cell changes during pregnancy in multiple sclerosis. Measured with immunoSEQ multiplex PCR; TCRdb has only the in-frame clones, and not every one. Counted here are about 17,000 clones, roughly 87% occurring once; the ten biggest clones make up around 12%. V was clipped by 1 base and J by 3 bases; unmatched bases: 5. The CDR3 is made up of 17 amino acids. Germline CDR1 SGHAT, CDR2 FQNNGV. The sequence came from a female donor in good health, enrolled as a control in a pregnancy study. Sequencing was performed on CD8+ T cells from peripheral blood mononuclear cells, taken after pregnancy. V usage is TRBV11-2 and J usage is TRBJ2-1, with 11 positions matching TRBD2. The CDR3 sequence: CASSLGVAGGLYNEQFF. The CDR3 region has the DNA TGTGCCAGCAGCTTAGGGGTAGCGGGGGGGCTCTACAATGAGCAGTTCTTC.